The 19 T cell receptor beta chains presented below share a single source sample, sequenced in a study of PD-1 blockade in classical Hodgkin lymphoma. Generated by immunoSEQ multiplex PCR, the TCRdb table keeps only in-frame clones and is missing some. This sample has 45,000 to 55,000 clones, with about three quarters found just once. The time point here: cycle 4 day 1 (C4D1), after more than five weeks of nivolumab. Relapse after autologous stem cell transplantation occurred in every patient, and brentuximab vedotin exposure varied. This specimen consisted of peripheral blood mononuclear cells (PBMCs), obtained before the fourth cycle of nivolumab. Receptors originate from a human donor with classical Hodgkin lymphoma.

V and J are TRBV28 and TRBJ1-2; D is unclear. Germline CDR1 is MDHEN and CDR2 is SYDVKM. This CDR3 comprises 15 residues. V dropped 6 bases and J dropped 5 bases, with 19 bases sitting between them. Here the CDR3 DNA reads TGTGCCAGCAGACCCTCTGTGACATCTGATTATGGCTACACCTTC. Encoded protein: CASRPSVTSDYGYTF.

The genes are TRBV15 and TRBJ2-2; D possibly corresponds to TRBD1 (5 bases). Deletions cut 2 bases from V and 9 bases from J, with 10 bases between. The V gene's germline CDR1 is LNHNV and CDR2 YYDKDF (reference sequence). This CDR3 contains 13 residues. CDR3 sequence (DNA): TGTGCCACCAGCAGAACGAAGGGGAGGGAGCTGTTTTTT. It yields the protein CATSRTKGRELFF.

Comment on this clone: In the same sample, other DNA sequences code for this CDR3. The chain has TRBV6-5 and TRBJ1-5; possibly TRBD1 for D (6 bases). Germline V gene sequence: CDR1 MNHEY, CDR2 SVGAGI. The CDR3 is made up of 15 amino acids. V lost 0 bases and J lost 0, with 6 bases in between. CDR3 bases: TGTGCCAGCAGTTACTCCAGGGGTAGCAATCAGCCCCAGCATTTT. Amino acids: CASSYSRGSNQPQHF.

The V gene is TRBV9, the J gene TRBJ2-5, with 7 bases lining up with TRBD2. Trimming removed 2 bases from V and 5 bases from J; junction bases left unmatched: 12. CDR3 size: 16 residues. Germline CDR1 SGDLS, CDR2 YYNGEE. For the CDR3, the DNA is TGTGCCAGCAGCGTCCGGGACTACATGTTAATGGAGACCCAGTACTTC. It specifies CASSVRDYMLMETQYF.

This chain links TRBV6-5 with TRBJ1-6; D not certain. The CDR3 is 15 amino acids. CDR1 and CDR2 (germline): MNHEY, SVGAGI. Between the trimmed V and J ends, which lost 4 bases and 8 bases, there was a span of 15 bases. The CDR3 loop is CASSLRADGHSPLHF. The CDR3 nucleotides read TGTGCCAGCAGTTTGCGCGCCGACGGACATTCACCCCTCCACTTT.

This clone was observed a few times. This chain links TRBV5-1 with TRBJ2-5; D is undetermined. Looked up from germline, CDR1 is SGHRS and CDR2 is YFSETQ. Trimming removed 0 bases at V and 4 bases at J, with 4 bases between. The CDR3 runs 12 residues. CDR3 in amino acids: CASSLDLETQYF. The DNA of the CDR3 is TGCGCCAGCAGCTTGGACTTAGAGACCCAGTACTTC.

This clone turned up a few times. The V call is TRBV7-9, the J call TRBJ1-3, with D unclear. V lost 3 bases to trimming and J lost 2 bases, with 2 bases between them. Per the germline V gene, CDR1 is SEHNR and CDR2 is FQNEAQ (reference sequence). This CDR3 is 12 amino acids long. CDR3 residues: CASSFTGNTIYF. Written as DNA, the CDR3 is TGTGCCAGCAGCTTCACTGGAAACACCATATATTTT.

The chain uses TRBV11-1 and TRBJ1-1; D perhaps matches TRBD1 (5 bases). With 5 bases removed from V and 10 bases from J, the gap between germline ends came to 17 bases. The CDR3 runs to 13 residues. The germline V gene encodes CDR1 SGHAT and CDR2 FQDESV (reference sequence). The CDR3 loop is CASSLLKTGGAFF. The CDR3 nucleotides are TGTGCCAGCAGCCTTCTGAAAACGGGGGGAGCTTTCTTT.

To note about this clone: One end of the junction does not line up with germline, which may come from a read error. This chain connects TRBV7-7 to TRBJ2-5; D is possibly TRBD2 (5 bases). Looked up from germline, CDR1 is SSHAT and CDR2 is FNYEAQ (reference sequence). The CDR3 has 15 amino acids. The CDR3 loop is CASSFLPGSQETQYF. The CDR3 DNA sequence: TGTGCTAGCAGCTTTCTCCCGGGATCTCAAGAGACCCAGTACTTC.

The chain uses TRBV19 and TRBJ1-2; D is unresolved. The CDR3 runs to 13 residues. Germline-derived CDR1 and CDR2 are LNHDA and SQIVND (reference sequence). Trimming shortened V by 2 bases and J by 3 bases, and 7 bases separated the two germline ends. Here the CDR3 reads CASSISRDYGYTF. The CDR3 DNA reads TGTGCCAGTAGTATATCAAGGGACTATGGCTACACCTTC.

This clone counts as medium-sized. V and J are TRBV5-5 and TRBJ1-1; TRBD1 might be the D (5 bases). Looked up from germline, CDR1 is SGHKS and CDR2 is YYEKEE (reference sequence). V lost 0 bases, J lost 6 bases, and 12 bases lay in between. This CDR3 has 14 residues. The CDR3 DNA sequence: TGTGCCAGCAGCTTGGATACAGGTTTCTCTGAAGCTTTCTTT. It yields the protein CASSLDTGFSEAFF.

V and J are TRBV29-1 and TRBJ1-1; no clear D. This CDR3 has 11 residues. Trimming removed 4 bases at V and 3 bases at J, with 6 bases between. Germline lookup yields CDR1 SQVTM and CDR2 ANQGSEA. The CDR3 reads CSVGSYTEAFF. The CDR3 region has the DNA TGCAGCGTTGGGTCTTACACTGAAGCTTTCTTT.

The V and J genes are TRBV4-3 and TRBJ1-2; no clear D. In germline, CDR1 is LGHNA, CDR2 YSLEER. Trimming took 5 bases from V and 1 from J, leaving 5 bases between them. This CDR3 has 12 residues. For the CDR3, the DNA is TGCGCCAGCAGCAGGTTTAACTATGGCTACACCTTC. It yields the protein CASSRFNYGYTF.

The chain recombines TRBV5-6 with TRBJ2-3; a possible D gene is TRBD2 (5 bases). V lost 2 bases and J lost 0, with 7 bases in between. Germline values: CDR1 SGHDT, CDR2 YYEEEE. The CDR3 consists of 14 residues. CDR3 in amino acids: CASSLGGSTDTQYF. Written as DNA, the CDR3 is TGTGCCAGCAGCTTAGGCGGGAGCACAGATACGCAGTATTTT.

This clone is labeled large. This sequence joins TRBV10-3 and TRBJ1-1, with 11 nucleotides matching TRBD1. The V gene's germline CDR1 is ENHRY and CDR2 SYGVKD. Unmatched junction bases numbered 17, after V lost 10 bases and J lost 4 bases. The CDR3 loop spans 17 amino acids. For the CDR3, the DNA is TGTGCCACCAACCCCGGGACAGGGGGAGATCGGAGCACTGAAGCTTTCTTT. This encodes CATNPGTGGDRSTEAFF.

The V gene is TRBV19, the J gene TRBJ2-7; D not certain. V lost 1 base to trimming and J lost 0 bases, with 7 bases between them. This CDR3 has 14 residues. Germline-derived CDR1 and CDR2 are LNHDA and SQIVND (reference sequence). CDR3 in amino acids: CASSIVAGSYEQYF. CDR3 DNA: TGTGCCAGTAGTATAGTCGCAGGCTCCTACGAGCAGTACTTC.

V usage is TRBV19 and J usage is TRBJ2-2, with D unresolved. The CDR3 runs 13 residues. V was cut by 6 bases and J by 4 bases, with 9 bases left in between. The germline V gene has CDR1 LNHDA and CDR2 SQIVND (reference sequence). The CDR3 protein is CASRERGTGELFF. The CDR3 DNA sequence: TGTGCCAGTAGGGAAAGAGGCACCGGGGAGCTGTTTTTT.

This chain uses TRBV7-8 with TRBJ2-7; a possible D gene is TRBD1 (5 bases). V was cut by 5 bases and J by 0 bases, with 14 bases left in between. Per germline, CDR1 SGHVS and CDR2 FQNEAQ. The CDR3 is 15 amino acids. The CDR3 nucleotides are TGTGCCAGCAGCCCCCATCAGGGTCCCTCCTACGAGCAGTACTTC. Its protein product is CASSPHQGPSYEQYF.

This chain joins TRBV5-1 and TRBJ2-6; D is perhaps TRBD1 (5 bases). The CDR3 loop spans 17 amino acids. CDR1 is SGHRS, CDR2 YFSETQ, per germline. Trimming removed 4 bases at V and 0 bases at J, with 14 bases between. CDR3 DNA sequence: TGCGCCAGCAGCCTTGGACGGACATCCTCTGGGGCCAACGTCCTGACTTTC. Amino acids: CASSLGRTSSGANVLTF.